This T cell receptor (beta chain) was obtained from a study of human T cells and chemical hapten exposure (dated by TCRdb to about 2021). With respect to the entire study: The libraries were sequenced as a pool, and the TCR yield per sample differed mostly because of small variations in library volumes within the pool. For every blood RNA sample, sequencing covered both the TCR alpha and TCR beta chains. This study followed changes in the peripheral blood TCR repertoire in vivo during primary and secondary sensitization of alopecia patients to the hapten diphenylcyclopropenone (DPC).

V loses 3 bases of germline sequence and J loses 5 bases, and the interval between the two ends is 15 bases. Via the germline V gene (reference sequence), CDR1 is LNHDA and CDR2 SQIVND. The CDR3 measures 15 amino acids from cysteine to phenylalanine. Of the read, only the CDR3 DNA is kept; its 45 bases are in frame from base 1. On this clonotype itself: Its antigen is unknown. The sample holds no much larger clone one base away, and base qualities are not on file.

Reading the label with the study, this specimen's time point is: healthy volunteer bleed at 6 weeks. Total RNA was isolated from unfractionated whole blood collected in Tempus Blood RNA tubes. As TCR sequencing controls, about five healthy volunteers were used, with blood taken at day 0, 2 weeks and 6 weeks. Overall study results and their limits: No change with DPC sensitization was found in the number of TCRs above 1 in 1000 frequency, and no evidence of global repertoire structure alterations was found. After repeated subsampling, the strength of the expansion versus patch-test correlation and the threshold at which it became significant changed.

The library came from RACE. Sequencing was performed on a NextSeq 500. Library preparation attached unique molecular identifiers to individual cDNA molecules for quantitative, reproducible TCR counting. The authors processed their data as follows. The median number of TCRs per sample was approximately 96,000, ranging from roughly 23,224 to 690,600. The Decombinator software suite was used to annotate the V, J and CDR3 of the TCR reads. For PS versus PT1 abundance plots, all samples were subsampled to the same number of TCRs (28,000). TCRs were defined as expanded if absent before sensitization and observed at least eight times at the 2-week time point. TCRdb reprocessed the public reads (quality trimming at Q25 with fastp, clone calling with MiXCR) and kept in-frame beta chains. CDR3 protein sequences are deduplicated, and each keeps its most common genes and DNA. The V and J calls and clone size come from TCRdb's table, not from the authors' own analysis. This sample holds about 65,000 distinct CDR3 sequences; about 6% were observed only once. The top ten clonotypes cover just under 3.5% of the sample.

The chain is encoded by TRBV19 joined to TRBJ2-3, and TRBD2 may be the D gene, going by 7 matching bases. This receptor was obtained from a female donor in good health. Some clones in this sample may be carry-over from other donors' samples. The material sequenced was whole blood. Read as DNA, the sequence is TGTGCCAGTAGTATGGAGGGGGGGAAAGGAGATACGCAGTATTTT. Protein translation: CASSMEGGKGDTQYF.